These 28 T cell receptor beta chains share one sample of origin, sequenced in a study of blood T cell repertoires in COVID-19. TCRdb's table, derived via immunoSEQ multiplex PCR, lists solely in-frame clones and lacks some. The data show about 400,000 clones, 85% to 90% seen once. Sequencing was done on a sample of PBMCs or T cells enriched from blood (not recorded which). The receptors here all came from a woman in her twenties or thirties who had recovered from COVID-19.

The chain joins TRBV28 to TRBJ2-7, with 11 bases that match TRBD2. CDR1 MDHEN and CDR2 SYDVKM come from the germline V gene. Trimming removed 2 bases from V and 0 bases from J; junction bases left unmatched: 15. This CDR3 region has 20 residues. CDR3 amino acids: CASSLPSSGRKGYSSYEQYF. CDR3 bases: TGTGCCAGCAGTTTACCCTCTAGCGGGAGGAAAGGATACAGCTCCTACGAGCAGTACTTC.

The J gene is TRBJ1-1, the V gene TRBV4-1; 8 bases agree with TRBD1. The V gene's germline CDR1 is MGHRA and CDR2 YSYEKL. The CDR3 is 16 residues long. With 4 bases clipped from V and 6 bases from J, the junction kept 13 bases outside the gene matches. CDR3 nucleotides: TGCGCCAGCAGCCGATCCATTATGGACAGGGTGGCTGAAGCTTTCTTT. Translation: CASSRSIMDRVAEAFF.

The rearrangement uses TRBV20-1 and TRBJ1-1; 9 bases are a match to TRBD1. CDR3 length equals 11 residues. V gave up 5 bases and J gave up 6 bases; unmatched junction bases: 1. Germline CDR1 is DFQATT and CDR2 is SNEGSKA (reference sequence). The CDR3 loop reads CSADRGAEAFF. CDR3 nucleotide sequence: TGCAGTGCTGACAGGGGGGCTGAAGCTTTCTTT.

CDR3 residues: CASSFGTGGEGTQYF. In DNA, the CDR3 is TGTGCCAGCAGTTTTGGGACAGGAGGGGAAGGGACCCAGTACTTC. This chain uses TRBV27 with TRBJ2-5; 8 nucleotides agree with TRBD1. The CDR3 length is 15 residues. J was trimmed by 7 bases and V by 3 bases; bases with no gene match: 10. CDR1 is MNHEY and CDR2 is SMNVEV in the germline V gene (reference sequence).

On this clone itself: An end of the junction differs from the germline gene, which may be a read error. The chain links TRBV7-9 to TRBJ1-4, with D possibly TRBD1 on 5 matching bases. Per germline, CDR1 SEHNR and CDR2 FQNEAQ (reference sequence). The CDR3 has 13 residues. DNA of the CDR3: TGTGCCAGCAGCTTAGCAGGGGCAGCCGCTTCCATTTTT. Its protein is CASSLAGAAASIF.

This clone was detected once. The V gene is TRBV7-9, the J gene TRBJ2-1, with D tentatively TRBD2 (5 bases). In germline, CDR1 is SEHNR, CDR2 FQNEAQ (reference sequence). The CDR3 sequence is 17 residues long. V lost 2 bases, J lost 5 bases, and 19 bases lay in between. The CDR3 sequence is CASSLIGRQRIDNEQFF. The CDR3 bases are TGTGCCAGCAGCTTAATCGGTCGCCAGCGGATTGACAATGAGCAGTTCTTC. Variable domain in full (rest from reference TRBV7-9 and TRBJ2-1): DTGVSQNPRHKITKRGQNVTFRCDPISEHNRLYWYRQTLGQGPEFLTYFQNEAQLEKSRLLSDRFSAERPKGSFSTLEIQRTEQGDSAMYLCASSLIGRQRIDNEQFFGPGTRLTVL.

The chain links TRBV5-4 to TRBJ2-2; D is uncertain. The germline V gene encodes CDR1 SGHNT and CDR2 YYREEE (reference sequence). V shed 5 bases and J shed 4 bases, with 9 bases lying between them. CDR3 length: 13 residues. The CDR3 bases are TGTGCCAGCAGTTCGGTTATCACCGGGGAGCTGTTTTTT. Its protein product is CASSSVITGELFF.

V gene TRBV2 combines with J gene TRBJ1-3; D gene ambiguous. The CDR3 loop spans 14 amino acids. Per germline, CDR1 SNHLY and CDR2 FYNNEI. V dropped 1 base and J dropped 1 base, with 5 bases sitting between them. CDR3 in amino acids: CASSEEASGNTIYF. CDR3 nucleotide sequence: TGTGCCAGCAGTGAAGAAGCTTCTGGAAACACCATATATTTT.

V usage is TRBV3-1 (or the pseudogene TRBV3-2) and J usage is TRBJ1-1; D call uncertain. This CDR3 spans 12 amino acids. Trimming removed 0 bases at V and 11 bases at J, with 10 bases between. Per the germline V gene, CDR1 is LGHDT and CDR2 is YNNKEL (reference sequence). The CDR3 nucleotides are TGTGCCAGCAGCCAAGATCCGCGAGTGGCTTTCTTT. Encoded protein: CASSQDPRVAFF.

This clone was observed once. The J gene is TRBJ2-3, the V gene TRBV5-1; 13 nucleotides match TRBD2. The CDR3 is made up of 15 amino acids. Germline V gene lookup returns CDR1 SGHRS and CDR2 YFSETQ. Germline trimming cut 6 bases from V and 4 bases from J; bases unmatched to any gene: 5. For the CDR3, the DNA is TGCGCCAGCAAGACCGGGACTAGCGGGGCAGATACGCAGTATTTT. Translated: CASKTGTSGADTQYF. The full variable domain, with the rest looked up from reference TRBV5-1 and TRBJ2-3, is KAGVTQTPRYLIKTRGQQVTLSCSPISGHRSVSWYQQTPGQGLQFLFEYFSETQRNKGNFPGRFSGRQFSNSRSEMNVSTLELGDSALYLCASKTGTSGADTQYFGPGTRLTVL.

The chain couples TRBV2 to TRBJ2-2, with D possibly TRBD1 on 5 matching bases. The CDR3 covers 17 residues. In germline, CDR1 is SNHLY, CDR2 FYNNEI. Trimming removed 4 bases at V and 0 bases at J, with 15 bases between. CDR3 region: CASSGPHDRTNTGELFF. The CDR3 DNA reads as TGTGCCAGCAGTGGACCGCACGACAGAACGAACACCGGGGAGCTGTTTTTT.

V usage is TRBV18 and J usage is TRBJ1-5; D gene unclear. The CDR3 extends over 16 amino acids. V dropped 0 bases and J dropped 0 bases, with 9 bases sitting between them. CDR1 and CDR2 from the germline V gene are KGHSH and LQKENI. CDR3 nucleotide sequence: TGTGCCAGCTCACCACCGGCTCCATATAGCAATCAGCCCCAGCATTTT. Residues: CASSPPAPYSNQPQHF.

V and J are TRBV5-1 and TRBJ1-2; 8 nucleotides line up with TRBD1. This CDR3 is 15 amino acids long. Germline CDR1 SGHRS, CDR2 YFSETQ. J lost 4 bases, V lost 4 bases, and 9 bases had no gene match. CDR3 sequence reads: CASSPRTGYIYGYTF. In DNA, the CDR3 is TGCGCCAGCAGCCCAAGGACAGGGTATATCTATGGCTACACCTTC.

The V call is TRBV2, the J call TRBJ2-1, with 11 bases that match TRBD2. The CDR3 spans 13 residues. Germline-derived CDR1 and CDR2 are SNHLY and FYNNEI. After removal of 6 bases from V and 8 bases from J, the junction contained 3 bases not matched to a gene. The CDR3 is CASRGTSGYEQFF. Here the CDR3 DNA reads TGTGCCAGCAGAGGGACTAGCGGATATGAGCAGTTCTTC.

The chain links TRBV7-8 to TRBJ1-1; D gene unclear. The CDR3 totals 11 residues. The germline CDR1 and CDR2 sequences are SGHVS and FQNEAQ. Between the trimmed V and J ends, which lost 2 bases and 8 bases, there was a span of 6 bases. The CDR3 protein is CASSLNPEAFF. The CDR3, as DNA: TGTGCCAGCAGCTTAAATCCAGAAGCTTTCTTT.

The chain joins TRBV5-1 to TRBJ2-1, with 8 bases aligning to TRBD1. V lost 4 bases to trimming and J lost 2 bases; unmatched junction nucleotides: 8. CDR3 length equals 16 residues. The germline V gene has CDR1 SGHRS and CDR2 YFSETQ. CDR3 nucleotides: TGCGCCAGCAGCAACACAGGGGGAGTAACCTACAATGAGCAGTTCTTC. Protein sequence: CASSNTGGVTYNEQFF.

The V and J genes are TRBV30 and TRBJ1-5, with TRBD1 matching 7 bases. CDR1 and CDR2 from the germline V gene are GTSNPN and SVGIG (reference sequence). V lost 3 bases to trimming and J lost 3 bases; unmatched junction nucleotides: 2. The CDR3 loop spans 13 amino acids. The CDR3 here is CAWSTGDNQPQHF. The CDR3 DNA reads TGTGCCTGGAGCACAGGGGACAATCAGCCCCAGCATTTT.

This clone was observed a single time. The chain employs TRBV29-1 and TRBJ1-2; 9 bases line up with TRBD1. The CDR3 is made up of 12 amino acids. Germline V lookup: CDR1 SQVTM, CDR2 ANQGSEA. Trimming at V came to 3 bases and at J to 7 bases, leaving 3 bases not matched to a gene. The CDR3 region is CSVEIQGAGYTF. For the CDR3, the DNA is TGCAGCGTTGAGATACAGGGGGCTGGCTACACCTTC.

V gene TRBV10-3 combines with J gene TRBJ1-6, with D unclear. Germline values: CDR1 ENHRY, CDR2 SYGVKD. This CDR3 is built from 16 residues. V was shortened by 3 bases and J by 8 bases, with 17 bases between the two germline ends. In DNA form, the CDR3 reads TGTGCCATCAGTGACAGAGGTCTACCGGTCCATTCACCCCTCCACTTT. This codes for CAISDRGLPVHSPLHF.

This chain links TRBV30 with TRBJ1-3; 9 bases line up with TRBD1. V lost 4 bases and J lost 5; bases outside the gene matches: 3. The CDR3 is 13 residues long. The germline V gene has CDR1 GTSNPN and CDR2 SVGIG (reference sequence). The DNA for the CDR3 is TGTGCCTGGATGGGGACAGGGCGAAACACCATATATTTT. Its translation: CAWMGTGRNTIYF. Supplemented by reference TRBV30 and TRBJ1-3, the full variable domain reads SQTIHQWPATLVQPVGSPLSLECTVEGTSNPNLYWYRQAAGRGLQLLFYSVGIGQISSEVPQNLSASRPQDRQFILSSKKLLLSDSGFYLCAWMGTGRNTIYFGEGSWLTVV.

The chain combines TRBV25-1 with TRBJ1-4, with TRBD1 matching 8 bases. The germline CDR1 and CDR2 sequences are MGHDK and SYGVNS. CDR3 size: 16 residues. The J segment lost 2 bases and the V segment lost 1 base, leaving 3 bases of the junction unmatched. DNA for the CDR3: TGTGCCAGCAGTGAATCCCAGGGGGCGACTAATGAAAAACTGTTTTTT. This translates into CASSESQGATNEKLFF.

The chain links TRBV5-1 to TRBJ2-3; TRBD2 matches 14 bases. The germline CDR1 and CDR2 sequences are SGHRS and YFSETQ. This CDR3 spans 20 amino acids. With 4 bases clipped from V and 4 bases from J, the junction kept 17 bases outside the gene matches. CDR3 nucleotides: TGCGCCAGCAGCGTAAACCGACTAGCGGGAGGGGGTTTTGGGGCAGATACGCAGTATTTT. Encoded protein: CASSVNRLAGGGFGADTQYF.

The rearrangement links TRBV28 to TRBJ2-7; 7 nucleotides match TRBD2. V was pared by 3 bases and J by 2 bases, with 4 bases of the junction left unmatched. The CDR3 spans 14 residues. The V gene's germline CDR1 is MDHEN and CDR2 SYDVKM. The CDR3 region is CASSLGDYTYEQYF. The CDR3 DNA is TGTGCCAGCAGTTTGGGGGACTACACCTACGAGCAGTACTTC.

This chain links TRBV12-3 or TRBV12-4 with TRBJ1-5, with D uncertain. CDR3 length equals 13 residues. Trimming took off 9 bases at V and 3 bases at J, with 12 bases between the two ends. This CDR3 reads CASGPGPNQPQHF. The CDR3 DNA is TGTGCCAGTGGGCCTGGGCCCAATCAGCCCCAGCATTTT.

This chain connects TRBV3-1 (or the pseudogene TRBV3-2) to TRBJ2-6, with D unclear. This CDR3 region has 16 residues. Germline V gene data show CDR1 as LGHDT and CDR2 as YNNKEL (reference sequence). The V end was cut by 1 base, the J end by 1 base, with 8 bases between. The CDR3 DNA is TGTGCCAGCAGCCAAGGGCACGGGTCTGGGGCCAACGTCCTGACTTTC. It specifies CASSQGHGSGANVLTF.

V is TRBV9 and J is TRBJ1-2, with D perhaps matching TRBD1 (5 bases). The CDR3 totals 14 residues. Trimming cost V 0 bases and J 6 bases, with 12 bases left between them. Per the germline V gene, CDR1 is SGDLS and CDR2 is YYNGEE. The CDR3 DNA follows: TGTGCCAGCAGCGTAGGCCTGGGAGGGGATGGCTACACCTTC. As protein: CASSVGLGGDGYTF.

CDR3 DNA sequence: TGTGCCATCAGCGAGCAGTCCAGGGGGCATGGCTACACCTTC. Translated: CAISEQSRGHGYTF. The V gene is TRBV10-3, the J gene TRBJ1-2; 8 bases fit TRBD1. There are 14 residues in the CDR3. Unmatched junction bases numbered 9, after V lost 6 bases and J lost 6 bases. Germline-derived CDR1 and CDR2 are ENHRY and SYGVKD.

The chain joins TRBV10-3 to TRBJ2-3, with 9 bases fitting TRBD1. This CDR3 region has 14 residues. CDR1 is ENHRY and CDR2 is SYGVKD in the germline V gene. V was clipped by 8 bases and J by 5 bases; unmatched bases: 8. The CDR3 loop is CAIGVGQGQDTQYF. The CDR3 DNA is TGTGCCATCGGAGTGGGACAGGGACAAGATACGCAGTATTTT.